This T cell receptor (beta chain) stems from a study of STAT5B mutations in CD4+ large granular lymphocyte leukemia. Looking at the study overall: Among healthy controls, a particular HLA allele went with more CDR3 'QG' motifs. Notes on the study in general: Top patient clones used TRBV06 genes more often: 8/27 versus 2/35 in controls. Patient CD4-sorted repertoires looked more clonal than healthy CD4+ repertoires, even without putative leukemic clones.

This clone was observed a single time. What it binds is not known. V shed 0 bases and J 6 bases; nucleotides not matched to a gene: 10. The CDR3 is made up of 18 amino acids. The germline gives CDR1 SGHDN, CDR2 FVKESK. Under the authors' procedure: The detection floor for productive clonotype frequency was 2.59 x 10-5. Measured with immunoSEQ multiplex PCR; TCRdb has only the in-frame clones, and not every one. From that table come the V and J calls and clone size; the DNA was used to work out D and trimming. The sample includes about 3,700 clones, about 85% of them seen just once. V and J are TRBV14 and TRBJ2-1; TRBD2 aligns across 11 bases. Material: CD4+ T cells from blood buffy coats. This clonotype was sampled from a human donor in good health. CDR3: CASSQELFGTSGRNEQFF. The CDR3 nucleotides read TGTGCCAGCAGCCAAGAGCTATTTGGGACTAGCGGACGCAATGAGCAGTTCTTC.